Listed below are T cell receptor beta chains from one sample, sequenced in a study of monozygotic twins with inflammatory bowel disease. TCRdb reprocessed the 5' RACE reads and reports one entry per CDR3 protein, with no DNA. The sample totals approximately 400,000 distinct CDR3 sequences. The specimen was blood. The receptors shown here come from a human donor with ulcerative colitis or Crohn's disease, or a healthy co-twin of an affected twin (not recorded which). The CDR3 runs from the conserved cysteine through the conserved F or W.

>13|TRBJ1-6|TRBV12-3/TRBV12-4
CASNLDQNSPLHF
>15|TRBJ2-3|TRBV5-8
CASSLAGRGTDTQYF
>16|TRBJ2-3|TRBV7-2
CASSLFERGVTDTQYF
>14|TRBJ2-5|TRBV7-3
CASSFLVSLGTQYF
>13|TRBJ1-1|TRBV6-2/TRBV6-3
CASRQGLNTEAFF
>17|TRBJ2-7|TRBV6-5
CASSYFAGGSSAYEQYF
>14|TRBJ1-1|TRBV6-5
CASSYTAGRTEAFF
>19|TRBJ2-2|TRBV29-1
CSVERGGPPLYANTGELFF
>21|TRBJ1-2|TRBV7-5
CISVPEALLVSQNRRERGYTF
>15|TRBJ1-5|TRBV2
CASGGQSLSNQPQHF
>15|TRBJ2-7|TRBV4-3
CASSQSADRGDEQYF
>15|TRBJ2-1|TRBV7-2
CASSLVGGAGNEQFF
>15|TRBJ2-7|TRBV7-2
CASSPGQQLSYEQYF
>13|TRBJ2-2|TRBV3-1
CASSLTAPGELFF